This T cell receptor beta chain was identified during a study of blood T cell repertoires in COVID-19. The wider study: Spain, Italy and the United States supplied samples that represented acute and convalescent COVID-19. T cells, B-cell-depleted T cells, or PBMCs provided the cDNA or gDNA that served as material.

Germline CDR1 DFQATT, CDR2 SNEGSKA (reference sequence). This CDR3 has 11 residues. J lost 7 bases, V lost 5 bases, and 1 base had no gene match. The method was immunoSEQ multiplex PCR; TCRdb's version includes in-frame clones alone and lacks a portion of them. The sample has about 97,000 clones, just under 85% seen once; the top ten hold more than 9%. This clone was seen a single time. The V call is TRBV20-1, the J call TRBJ2-5; 10 bases agree with TRBD2. This TCR was recovered from a middle-aged man with active or convalescent COVID-19. What was sequenced was peripheral blood. CDR3 region: CSAASGGTQYF. In DNA, the CDR3 is TGCAGTGCTGCTAGCGGGGGGACCCAGTACTTC.